This T cell receptor (beta chain) was captured in a study of CD8 T cells in Susac syndrome. A quantity of about 0.45 to 1 ug RNA underwent reverse transcription using random hexamers. The method of amplification for TCR beta CDR3 was immunoSEQ multiplex PCR, covering 54 Vbeta and 13 Jbeta. TCRdb passed the immunoSEQ multiplex PCR reads through MiXCR, listing each CDR3 protein once. The sample records 150,000 to 200,000 distinct CDR3 sequences, around 95% being singletons. CD8+ and CD4+ T cells from blood underwent TCR beta sequencing. Trimming shortened V by 3 bases and J by 6 bases, and 11 bases separated the two germline ends. CDR3 length: 13 residues. Germline V gene lookup returns CDR1 MNHEY and CDR2 SMNVEV (reference sequence).

The specimen sequenced was CD4+ T cells from PBMCs. The sequence came from a human donor with multiple sclerosis. The chain links TRBV27 to TRBJ1-1, with no clear D. The CDR3 sequence: CASSFLDGAEAFF. The DNA for the CDR3 is TGTGCCAGCAGTTTCCTGGACGGAGCTGAAGCTTTCTTT.